This TCR beta chain emerged from a study of vaccination effects on CD4 cells after COVID-19. Background on the study: Post-vaccine samples followed the second dose by a median of 72 days.

Sequencing in the ViraFEST assay came after antigen-specific CD4+ T cells had been expanded with viral peptide pools, which were used to stimulate PBMC. Upon completion of 10 days in culture, CD4+ T cells were isolated. Each participant was given two doses of one vaccine (BNT162b2 or mRNA-1273). IL-2 medium was substituted for half the medium on days 3 and 7. Libraries were prepared by immunoSEQ multiplex PCR; TCRdb keeps only in-frame clonotypes and omits some of them. The sample records some 30,000 clones, 75% to 90% being singletons. Worth noting for this clone: What it binds is not known.

V lost 1 base, J lost 4 bases, and 9 bases stayed unmatched. The CDR3 spans 17 residues. The germline CDR1 and CDR2 sequences are SGHRS and YFSETQ. The TCR comes from a human donor who received a COVID-19 vaccine. Some clones in this sample may be carry-over from other donors' samples. Sequencing was performed on CD4+ T cells from PBMCs cultured with SARS-CoV-2 spike peptides, taken after COVID-19 vaccination. The chain combines TRBV5-1 with TRBJ2-2, with 8 bases aligning to TRBD2. Here the CDR3 reads CASSLRPGGASTGELFF. In nucleotides, the CDR3 is TGCGCCAGCAGCTTGCGACCCGGGGGGGCCTCCACCGGGGAGCTGTTTTTT.